The next 30 T cell receptor beta chains were all read from a single sample in a study of blood T cell repertoires in COVID-19. Sequencing used immunoSEQ multiplex PCR; TCRdb keeps in-frame clones, though not all of them. This sample has 150,000 to 200,000 clones; around nine tenths occur once, and the top ten carry 18%. Sequencing was carried out using peripheral blood. All receptors come from a man aged 60-69 years with active or convalescent COVID-19.

This chain links TRBV29-1 with TRBJ1-5; 9 bases agree with TRBD1. In germline, CDR1 is SQVTM, CDR2 ANQGSEA. CDR3 length: 14 amino acids. The ends lost 7 bases at V and 3 bases at J; junction bases unmatched: 7. The CDR3 reads CSAITGGFNQPQHF. The CDR3 DNA reads as TGCAGCGCCATCACAGGGGGCTTCAATCAGCCCCAGCATTTT.

The rearrangement joins TRBV7-9 to TRBJ1-1, with D possibly being TRBD1 (6 bases). Trimming took off 4 bases at V and 3 bases at J, with 15 bases between the two ends. From germline, CDR1 is SEHNR and CDR2 FQNEAQ (reference sequence). This CDR3 spans 15 amino acids. The CDR3 spells CASSSQGGWDTEAFF. DNA of the CDR3: TGTGCCAGCAGCTCCCAAGGGGGATGGGACACTGAAGCTTTCTTT.

The rearrangement joins TRBV28 to TRBJ1-5; no clear D. The CDR3 runs to 13 residues. Germline V lookup: CDR1 MDHEN, CDR2 SYDVKM. V lost 1 base and J 4 bases, leaving 5 bases between the germline ends. The CDR3 sequence: CASSLSRNQPQHF. The CDR3 region has the DNA TGTGCCAGCAGTTTATCGCGGAATCAGCCCCAGCATTTT.

The chain uses TRBV3-1 (or the pseudogene TRBV3-2) and TRBJ2-1; D may be TRBD2 (6 bases). The CDR3 runs to 16 residues. Trimming took off 4 bases at V and 0 bases at J, with 13 bases between the two ends. Germline loops: CDR1 LGHDT, CDR2 YNNKEL (reference sequence). CDR3 amino acids: CASSPSGGNSYNEQFF. The DNA of the CDR3 is TGTGCCAGCAGCCCCTCCGGAGGGAACTCCTACAATGAGCAGTTCTTC.

The CDR3, as DNA: TGTGCCAGCTCACCACCGGAAGGGGACAATGAGCAGTTCTTC. Protein: CASSPPEGDNEQFF. The rearrangement links TRBV18 to TRBJ2-1; the D gene is possibly TRBD1 (5 bases). This CDR3 has 14 residues. CDR1 and CDR2 (germline): KGHSH, LQKENI. V lost 0 bases and J lost 5, with 8 bases in between.

The chain couples TRBV27 to TRBJ2-1; 7 nucleotides agree with TRBD2. There are 16 residues in the CDR3. The junction had 15 bases not matched to a gene; V was cut back by 6 bases and J by 7 bases. In germline, CDR1 is MNHEY, CDR2 SMNVEV (reference sequence). The CDR3: CASRPLWEGERNEQFF. In DNA form, the CDR3 reads TGTGCCAGCAGACCCCTCTGGGAGGGAGAGAGGAATGAGCAGTTCTTC.

This clone was found a few times. The J gene is TRBJ1-1, the V gene TRBV29-1; 8 bases are a match to TRBD1. The CDR3 is made up of 13 amino acids. Trimming cost V 4 bases and J 5 bases; bases outside gene matches: 6. Germline values: CDR1 SQVTM, CDR2 ANQGSEA. Here the CDR3 DNA reads TGCAGCGTTGGGTCGCGACAGGGGACTGAAGCTTTCTTT. Its protein is CSVGSRQGTEAFF.

The rearrangement uses TRBV3-1 (or the pseudogene TRBV3-2) and TRBJ1-5; TRBD1 agrees at 7 bases. The junction had 1 base not matched to a gene; V was cut back by 0 bases and J by 2 bases. There are 15 residues in the CDR3. Germline CDR1 LGHDT, CDR2 YNNKEL (reference sequence). For the CDR3, the DNA is TGTGCCAGCAGCCAAGAAGGGGGCGGCAATCAGCCCCAGCATTTT. It is translated as CASSQEGGGNQPQHF.

The CDR3 nucleotides read TGTGCCAGCAGCCAAGATTTCGTCACAGATACGCAGTATTTT. Translation: CASSQDFVTDTQYF. The gene calls are TRBV4-2 and TRBJ2-3, with unresolved D. CDR3 length: 14 amino acids. V gave up 0 bases and J gave up 2 bases, with 6 bases separating them. Germline assignment: CDR1 LGHNA and CDR2 YNFKEQ.

This clone was observed once. The rearrangement uses TRBV9 and TRBJ1-6, with D possibly being TRBD1 (5 bases). This CDR3 contains 15 residues. CDR1 SGDLS and CDR2 YYNGEE come from the germline V gene. The germline V and J ends were trimmed by 0 bases and 4 bases, with 8 bases remaining between them. The CDR3 protein is CASSVGQTYNSPLHF. CDR3 DNA sequence: TGTGCCAGCAGCGTAGGACAGACTTATAATTCACCCCTCCACTTT. The full variable domain, completed using reference TRBV9 and TRBJ1-6, is DSGVTQTPKHLITATGQRVTLRCSPRSGDLSVYWYQQSLDQGLQFLIQYYNGEERAKGNILERFSAQQFPDLHSELNLSSLELGDSALYFCASSVGQTYNSPLHFGNGTRLTVT.

The genes are TRBV7-9 and TRBJ2-1, with 7 bases identical to TRBD2. The V gene end was trimmed by 1 base and the J gene end by 9 bases; junction bases not matched to a gene: 3. Germline V gene data show CDR1 as SEHNR and CDR2 as FQNEAQ (reference sequence). The CDR3 is 13 amino acids. The CDR3 protein is CASSLEGGGEQFF. Written as DNA, the CDR3 is TGTGCCAGCAGCTTAGAGGGCGGGGGTGAGCAGTTCTTC.

The chain carries TRBV19 and TRBJ1-2; D unresolved. V was cut by 2 bases and J by 2 bases, with 9 bases left in between. The CDR3 is 14 residues long. Germline V CDR1 and CDR2: LNHDA, SQIVND (reference sequence). CDR3 sequence (DNA): TGTGCCAGTAGTATATCCCCGGGGAACTATGGCTACACCTTC. This sequence encodes CASSISPGNYGYTF. Filled out from reference TRBV19 and TRBJ1-2, the complete variable domain reads DGGITQSPKYLFRKEGQNVTLSCEQNLNHDAMYWYRQDPGQGLRLIYYSQIVNDFQKGDIAEGYSVSREKKESFPLTVTSAQKNPTAFYLCASSISPGNYGYTFGSGTRLTVV.

The chain has TRBV10-3 and TRBJ1-2; 7 bases are shared with TRBD1. The CDR3 contains 14 residues. With V trimmed by 2 bases and J by 3 bases, 3 bases remained unmatched. Germline values: CDR1 ENHRY, CDR2 SYGVKD. CDR3 in amino acids: CAISEDREDYGYTF. CDR3 in DNA: TGTGCCATCAGTGAGGACAGGGAAGACTATGGCTACACCTTC.

The chain joins TRBV28 to TRBJ1-6; 7 nucleotides align to TRBD1. Germline loops: CDR1 MDHEN, CDR2 SYDVKM. The CDR3 is made up of 16 amino acids. J gave up 10 bases and V 2 bases, and 11 bases lay outside the gene matches. DNA for the CDR3: TGTGCCAGCAGTTTACTTAGGGGGCCATTAGGATCACCCCTCCACTTT. Its protein product is CASSLLRGPLGSPLHF.

The V and J genes are TRBV3-1 (or the pseudogene TRBV3-2) and TRBJ1-2; D remains ambiguous. Germline V CDR1 and CDR2: LGHDT, YNNKEL (reference sequence). Trimming cost V 4 bases and J 0 bases, with 12 bases left between them. The CDR3 sequence is 15 residues long. In nucleotides, the CDR3 is TGTGCCAGCAGCCCGGCGGGCCCAGCTAACTATGGCTACACCTTC. Amino acid sequence: CASSPAGPANYGYTF.

The V and J genes are TRBV6-6 and TRBJ2-6, with D possibly matching TRBD1 (6 bases). The length of the CDR3 is 17 residues. Trimming pared 5 bases from V and 2 bases from J, leaving 16 bases between. Germline assignment: CDR1 MNHNY and CDR2 SVGAGI (reference sequence). The CDR3 region is CASSRHLQGTGANVLTF. CDR3 sequence (DNA): TGTGCCAGCAGTCGTCATTTACAGGGAACTGGGGCCAACGTCCTGACTTTC.

The chain uses TRBV5-1 and TRBJ2-7, with 7 bases identical to TRBD2. The CDR3 runs to 15 residues. Trimming at V came to 4 bases and at J to 4 bases, leaving 11 bases not matched to a gene. Germline lookup yields CDR1 SGHRS and CDR2 YFSETQ. CDR3 DNA sequence: TGCGCCAGCAGCACCCCTCGGGGAGGGCCTTACGAGCAGTACTTC. Its translation is CASSTPRGGPYEQYF.

This chain connects TRBV11-3 to TRBJ2-1; 7 bases agree with TRBD1. After removal of 3 bases from V and 9 bases from J, the junction contained 11 bases not matched to a gene. Germline loops: CDR1 SGHNT, CDR2 YENEEA. The CDR3 contains 15 residues. The CDR3 loop is CASSLRGPGQSEQFF. DNA of the CDR3: TGTGCCAGCAGCTTGAGGGGGCCGGGGCAGAGTGAGCAGTTCTTC. The variable domain in full, completed from reference TRBV11-3 and TRBJ2-1, reads EAGVVQSPRYKIIEKKQPVAFWCNPISGHNTLYWYLQNLGQGPELLIRYENEEAVDDSQLPKDRFSAERLKGVDSTLKIQPAELGDSAVYLCASSLRGPGQSEQFFGPGTRLTVL.

The rearrangement links TRBV29-1 to TRBJ1-1; 7 nucleotides align to TRBD1. Germline CDR1 is SQVTM and CDR2 is ANQGSEA. V was clipped by 2 bases and J by 1 base; unmatched bases: 4. CDR3 length: 14 residues. The CDR3 region is CSVELAGGNTEAFF. CDR3 nucleotides: TGCAGCGTTGAATTGGCAGGGGGGAACACTGAAGCTTTCTTT.

Here the CDR3 reads CASSLEPGSGGEKLFF. CDR3 DNA: TGTGCCAGCAGCTTAGAACCGGGATCGGGCGGTGAAAAACTGTTTTTT. This rearrangement joins TRBV7-2 to TRBJ1-4, with unresolved D. Trimming cost V 1 base and J 7 bases, with 16 bases left between them. CDR3 length equals 16 residues. Germline loops: CDR1 SGHTA, CDR2 FQGNSA.

The V gene is TRBV3-1 (or the pseudogene TRBV3-2), the J gene TRBJ2-3, with D possibly being TRBD2 (7 bases). Trimming shortened V by 0 bases and J by 0 bases, and 16 bases separated the two germline ends. The CDR3 loop spans 18 amino acids. The germline V gene has CDR1 LGHDT and CDR2 YNNKEL (reference sequence). CDR3 region: CASSQEGSGGTSTDTQYF. The DNA for the CDR3 is TGTGCCAGCAGCCAAGAAGGGTCGGGGGGCACTAGCACAGATACGCAGTATTTT.

The chain links TRBV19 to TRBJ1-1; D might be TRBD1 (6 bases). This CDR3 has 13 amino acids. Trimming left V 8 bases short and J 5 bases short, with 15 bases between. Germline loops: CDR1 LNHDA, CDR2 SQIVND (reference sequence). This CDR3 reads CASPGGPGTEAFF. The CDR3 bases are TGTGCCAGTCCCGGGGGGCCGGGTACTGAAGCTTTCTTT.

The chain recombines TRBV7-9 with TRBJ2-1; TRBD2 matches at 11 bases. After removal of 5 bases from V and 8 bases from J, the junction contained 8 bases not matched to a gene. CDR3 length equals 15 residues. CDR1 and CDR2 from the germline V gene are SEHNR and FQNEAQ (reference sequence). CDR3 DNA: TGTGCCAGCAGCCACCCTGGACTAGCGGGCTATGAGCAGTTCTTC. Translation gives CASSHPGLAGYEQFF.

The chain couples TRBV11-2 to TRBJ2-7, with a tentative D call TRBD2 (6 bases). V was cut by 4 bases and J by 0 bases, with 22 bases left in between. Germline V gene lookup returns CDR1 SGHAT and CDR2 FQNNGV. The CDR3 totals 18 residues. The CDR3 sequence: CASSWEMAGGVVSYEQYF. CDR3 DNA sequence: TGTGCCAGCAGCTGGGAGATGGCGGGCGGGGTGGTCTCCTACGAGCAGTACTTC.

V usage is TRBV11-3 and J usage is TRBJ2-7; TRBD2 agrees at 8 bases. The CDR3 consists of 14 residues. The V segment lost 4 bases and the J segment 4 bases; nucleotides outside the gene matches: 6. Germline V gives CDR1 SGHNT, CDR2 YENEEA. The CDR3 bases are TGTGCCAGCAGCTCGGGGGGGACTCAATACGAGCAGTACTTC. Its protein product is CASSSGGTQYEQYF.

The sample holds a few counts of this clone. The J gene is TRBJ2-7, the V gene TRBV4-1; D remains unclear. The germline CDR1 and CDR2 sequences are MGHRA and YSYEKL. The V gene lost 3 bases and the J gene lost 0 bases, with 9 bases spanning the gap. The CDR3 has 14 residues. This CDR3 is CASSHSASSYEQYF. The CDR3, as DNA: TGCGCCAGCAGCCACAGCGCGAGCTCCTACGAGCAGTACTTC.

The chain couples TRBV3-1 (or the pseudogene TRBV3-2) to TRBJ1-1; possibly TRBD1 for D (6 bases). The CDR3 loop spans 14 amino acids. Germline CDR1 reads LGHDT; CDR2 reads YNNKEL (reference sequence). Between the trimmed V and J ends, which lost 4 bases and 2 bases, there was a span of 11 bases. DNA for the CDR3: TGTGCCAGCAGCCTACCGGGACATAACACTGAAGCTTTCTTT. It specifies CASSLPGHNTEAFF.

This clone appeared a single time. This chain connects TRBV6-5 to TRBJ2-2, with D uncertain. The V end was cut by 0 bases, the J end by 5 bases, with 13 bases between. The CDR3 is made up of 16 amino acids. Germline V gene sequence: CDR1 MNHEY, CDR2 SVGAGI. The CDR3 sequence: CASSYSIGRGTGELFF. The CDR3 DNA is TGTGCCAGCAGTTACTCGATTGGTCGAGGTACCGGGGAGCTGTTTTTT.

J is TRBJ2-6 and V is TRBV19, with 7 bases that match TRBD1. In germline, CDR1 is LNHDA, CDR2 SQIVND (reference sequence). This CDR3 is 16 amino acids long. Trimming took 5 bases from V and 0 from J; bases not matched to a gene: 4. CDR3 amino acids: CASSRDSSSGANVLTF. The CDR3 DNA is TGTGCCAGTAGTCGGGACAGTAGCTCTGGGGCCAACGTCCTGACTTTC.

The chain joins TRBV28 to TRBJ1-4; tentatively, D is TRBD1 (5 bases). The V and J ends lost 4 bases and 7 bases respectively, with 10 bases between them. Germline V gene data show CDR1 as MDHEN and CDR2 as SYDVKM. The CDR3 spans 13 residues. The CDR3 here is CASSSGISEKLFF. CDR3 DNA sequence: TGTGCCAGCAGTTCAGGGATAAGTGAAAAACTGTTTTTT.